This T cell receptor (beta chain) appears in the sequencing data of a study of blood T cell repertoires in COVID-19 (dated by TCRdb to 2020 to 2022). Broadly, across the study: The collaborator samples originated in the United States, Italy and Spain and spanned the acute and convalescent phases of COVID-19. The material from the prospective study consisted of cDNA or gDNA derived from T cells, B-cell-depleted T cells, or PBMCs. Subjects who had been exposed to COVID-19, were actively infected with it, or had recovered from it provided the deeply sampled blood TCRbeta repertoires that made up the dataset. A freely available public database, intended as a resource for researchers studying the immune response to SARS-CoV-2, is where the repertoires were released. Samples came from the ongoing ImmuneRACE study (first 160 participants) plus 1,254 subjects from 6 global collaborators. A de-identified subject ID, COVID-19 status, age in years and sex were almost always included in the sample metadata. HLA class I and class II types, where available, came from metadata supplied by the sample provider rather than from assay-based typing. What the work shows at the level of the full study, not this receptor alone: Clinical and demographic metadata were provided uncurated, with the amount varying by source and participant.

TCRbeta CDR3 regions were amplified from genomic DNA by means of the immunoSEQ Assay, a bias-controlled multiplex PCR. The original pipeline was this. Within the assay, amplification of reference gene primers was used to estimate how many nucleated cells each sample contained. To quantify the absolute abundance of each unique TCRbeta CDR3 rearrangement, sequence reads were collapsed and filtered. For each sample, productive Simpson clonality was calculated as the square root of Simpson's diversity index over productive rearrangements. TCRdb took this table from immuneACCESS and kept in-frame rearrangements with V and J called. Such tables lack part of the clones; where checked against another copy, unresolved V genes explain under half of the gap, and the rest is unexplained. V and J calls and clone size follow that table, whereas D and trimming were derived from the DNA. The sample table holds almost 65,000 clones, of which around 89% were seen once. In total, the top ten clones hold over 9% of the sample.

The CDR3 numbers 15 residues from cysteine through phenylalanine. Only CDR3 DNA remains: 45 bases, in frame from the first base. The germline ends are 8 bases apart after V is trimmed by 0 bases and J by 0 bases. Reading the germline V gene gives CDR1 MNHEY and CDR2 SVGAGI. Participants in the prospective study were aged 18 to 89 years, lived in more than 20 United States geographic areas, and enrolled through a virtual design. Cohort assignment in the prospective study relied on participant-reported clinical history from a screening survey and a study questionnaire. For ImmuneRACE Cohort 3, a participant was defined as recovered based on two consecutive negative NP/OP PCR tests, clearance by a healthcare professional, or resolution of symptoms. Mobile phlebotomists in the prospective study collected whole blood, serum and a nasopharyngeal or oropharyngeal swab from every participant. Participants in the prospective study had the option to provide additional blood draws and questionnaires over a roughly two-month period. Blood samples from the prospective study were shipped frozen or at room temperature prior to DNA extraction.

Notes on this clone: The clone's antigen remains unknown. Nothing much larger sits one base from this clone, and base qualities are not available.

Sequencing was performed on PBMCs or T cells enriched from blood (not recorded which). The source is a woman between 35 and 50 years old who had recovered from COVID-19. The chain uses TRBV6-5 and TRBJ1-1, and TRBD1 may be the D gene, going by 6 matching bases. The CDR3 reads CASSYSQGMNTEAFF. Read as DNA, the sequence is TGTGCCAGCAGTTACTCGCAGGGGATGAACACTGAAGCTTTCTTT.